This TCR beta chain was sequenced in a study of early T cells in non-severe SARS-CoV-2 infection. Whole-study context: The chains were unpaired, and the sequenced material was bulk RNA from unsorted whole blood. Study findings and constraints: Matching against VDJdb likely underestimated virus-specific expansions, favoring anti-spike CD8.

Individual cDNA molecules were tagged with unique molecular identifiers, the study reported. TCRdb processed the 5' RACE reads anew with MiXCR; each CDR3 protein has one entry. Among approximately 97,000 distinct CDR3 sequences listed, 11% were seen once. In this sample, this clonotype turned up many times. Its antigen is not known. The CDR3 covers 16 residues. Germline CDR1 SGHNT, CDR2 YYREEE (reference sequence). The V gene end was trimmed by 1 base and the J gene end by 0 bases; junction bases not matched to a gene: 5. The V gene is TRBV5-4, the J gene TRBJ2-3; TRBD2 aligns across 7 bases. The specimen was whole blood, collected at baseline. The TCR originated in an adult who was a healthcare worker with PCR-confirmed SARS-CoV-2 infection or an uninfected control (not recorded which). The CDR3 region is CASSLPSSGSTDTQYF. CDR3 nucleotides: TGTGCCAGCAGCTTGCCGTCTAGCGGAAGCACAGATACGCAGTATTTT. Combining the CDR3 with reference TRBV5-4 and TRBJ2-3 gives the whole variable domain ETGVTQSPTHLIKTRGQQVTLRCSSQSGHNTVSWYQQALGQGPQFIFQYYREEENGRGNFPPRFSGLQFPNYSSELNVNALELDDSALYLCASSLPSSGSTDTQYFGPGTRLTVL.